A selection of T cell receptor beta chains follows, all from one sample in a study of radiotherapy plus CTLA-4 blockade in lung cancer. Assay used: immunoSEQ multiplex PCR; TCRdb lists only in-frame clones, some missing. The repertoire holds 50,000 to 60,000 clones, with just under 85% as singletons. The starting material was peripheral blood, obtained from a patient treated with radiotherapy plus ipilimumab. These receptors were taken from a human donor with non-small cell lung cancer whose response to radiotherapy plus ipilimumab could not be evaluated. Each CDR3 is given with its conserved first and last residue. The D gene is left open where the match is weak. The size entry is marked missing in some rows and otherwise reads once, few, many or a size class.

D gene	J gene	clone size	V gene	CDR3 length	CDR3 DNA	CDR3 protein
TRBD1	TRBJ1-6	.	TRBV7-2	16	TGTGCCAGCGGCCGCCAGGGGGTGTTACGTAATTCACCCCTCCACTTT	CASGRQGVLRNSPLHF
.	TRBJ1-2	.	TRBV6-5	13	TGTGCCAGCAGTCCCCTTGAGTTCTATGGCTACACCTTC	CASSPLEFYGYTF
.	TRBJ1-2	few	TRBV28	14	TGTGCCAGCAGTTTCCTACAGGAGAACTATGGCTACACCTTC	CASSFLQENYGYTF
TRBD2	TRBJ2-5	.	TRBV5-4	14	TGTGCCAGCAGCCCCGGGACTAGCGTGGAGACCCAGTACTTC	CASSPGTSVETQYF
TRBD1	TRBJ1-2	.	TRBV9	15	TGTGCCAGCAGCGTGGGACAGGGGGCATCGAGTGGCTACACCTTC	CASSVGQGASSGYTF
.	TRBJ1-5	.	TRBV28	14	TGTGCCAGCAGGGAGGATTATAGCAATCAGCCCCAGCATTTT	CASREDYSNQPQHF
.	TRBJ2-1	.	TRBV4-3	15	TGCGCCAGCAGCCAAGGACTAGATTCCTACAATGAGCAGTTCTTC	CASSQGLDSYNEQFF
.	TRBJ1-5	.	TRBV21-1	15	TGTGCCAGCAACACCGGTAGCCATAGCAATCAGCCCCAGCATTTT	CASNTGSHSNQPQHF
.	TRBJ1-1	.	TRBV20-1	11	TGCAGTGCTAGGTTACAGGGTGGAGCTTTCTTT	CSARLQGGAFF
TRBD2	TRBJ2-1	.	TRBV11-3	16	TGTGCCAGCAGCTACACTAGCGTCGACGGGGGCAATGAGCAGTTCTTC	CASSYTSVDGGNEQFF